Each of the 5 T cell receptor beta chains below was sequenced from the same sample in a study of Graves' ophthalmopathy and Graves' hyperthyroidism. RNA transcripts were the source from which TCR beta CDR3 regions were amplified. Scientists carried out first-round RT-PCR using HTBI primers and then a second-round multiplex PCR. TCRdb called the multiplex PCR reads again in MiXCR, with one record for every CDR3 protein. This sample has about 1.2 million distinct CDR3 sequences; about 35% occur once, and the top ten carry around 10%. Sample: peripheral blood or thyroid tissue (not recorded which). The receptors derive from an adult man with Graves' hyperthyroidism.

This clonotype was seen repeatedly, ten times or more. The rearrangement links TRBV12-3 or TRBV12-4 to TRBJ1-1; a weak D match, TRBD1 (5 bases). Trimming cost V 6 bases and J 11 bases, with 19 bases left between them. The CDR3 sequence is 13 residues long. As DNA, the CDR3 is TGTGCCAGCAGCCCGGCGTCGCCAGGGTCGGCTTTCTTT. This translates into CASSPASPGSAFF.

This clonotype was seen many times. The rearrangement uses TRBV20-1 and TRBJ1-1, with TRBD1 as a possible D gene (5 bases). The V and J ends lost 0 bases and 0 bases respectively, with 17 bases between them. This CDR3 comprises 17 residues. Germline assignment: CDR1 DFQATT and CDR2 SNEGSKA (reference sequence). CDR3 in DNA: TGCAGTGCTAGAGACCTAAAGGGCAGGACAATGAACACTGAAGCTTTCTTT. Translated, it gives CSARDLKGRTMNTEAFF.

This clonotype was counted only a few times. The rearrangement joins TRBV13 to TRBJ2-7; 12 nucleotides align to TRBD2. From germline, CDR1 is PRHDT and CDR2 FYEKMQ (reference sequence). V shed 1 base, J shed 5 bases, and the junction held 3 bases outside the gene matches. There are 15 residues in the CDR3. The CDR3 loop is CASSLETSGGHEQYF. CDR3 coding DNA: TGTGCCAGCAGCTTAGAGACTAGCGGGGGCCACGAGCAGTACTTC. Together with reference TRBV13 and TRBJ2-7, the CDR3 gives the full variable domain: AAGVIQSPRHLIKEKRETATLKCYPIPRHDTVYWYQQGPGQDPQFLISFYEKMQSDKGSIPDRFSAQQFSDYHSELNMSSLELGDSALYFCASSLETSGGHEQYFGPGTRLTVT.

The genes are TRBV7-2 and TRBJ2-5, with D possibly matching TRBD1 (5 bases). The germline V and J ends were trimmed by 1 base and 7 bases, with 22 bases remaining between them. Germline lookup yields CDR1 SGHTA and CDR2 FQGNSA. This CDR3 has 17 residues. The CDR3, as DNA: TGTGCCAGCAGCTTAGTTCTAGTCAGAGATTCTCAGGGGACCCAGTACTTC. The encoded protein is CASSLVLVRDSQGTQYF.

This clonotype showed up many times. The V gene is TRBV13, the J gene TRBJ1-2; D is unresolved. The CDR3 is 15 residues long. The V end lost 5 bases, the J end lost 0 bases, and 13 bases lay between the germline ends. Germline loops: CDR1 PRHDT, CDR2 FYEKMQ (reference sequence). CDR3 sequence (DNA): TGTGCCAGCAGCAGCCTCTCACTCGCTAACTATGGCTACACCTTC. It specifies CASSSLSLANYGYTF.